This entry lists 4 T cell receptor beta chains sequenced from one sample in a study of blood T cells in healthy people across ages. The authors ran a second PCR of about 7 to 11 cycles using a sample-barcoded 5' primer and a J-beta primer mix. TCRdb re-analysed the 5' RACE reads in MiXCR, keeping a single row per CDR3 protein. This sample has 910,000 or so distinct CDR3 sequences, with roughly half found just once. Sequenced sample: blood. All receptors come from a woman in her fifties or sixties in good health.

On this clonotype itself: The junction shows a germline mismatch at one end, possibly a read error. This chain links TRBV29-1 with TRBJ2-5; D unclear. CDR1 and CDR2 from the germline V gene are SQVTM and ANQGSEA. The CDR3 length is 13 residues. The CDR3 loop reads CSAPEKGQETRYF. The CDR3, as DNA: TGCAGCGCCCCCGAGAAAGGCCAAGAGACCCGGTACTTC.

The chain combines TRBV11-2 with TRBJ1-2; unclear D gene. Per the germline V gene, CDR1 is SGHAT and CDR2 is FQNNGV. The CDR3 has 12 amino acids. Trimming took off 4 bases at V and 7 bases at J, with 10 bases between the two ends. The CDR3 bases are TGTGCCAGCAGCTCAGAAACACGTGGCTACACCTTC. It encodes CASSSETRGYTF.

In this sample, this clonotype turned up a few times. The chain carries TRBV5-1 and TRBJ2-1; D remains ambiguous. V dropped 0 bases and J dropped 6 bases, with 10 bases sitting between them. Looked up from germline, CDR1 is SGHRS and CDR2 is YFSETQ. CDR3 length: 14 amino acids. CDR3 sequence: CASSLGLYPNEQFF. Written as DNA, the CDR3 is TGCGCCAGCAGCTTGGGACTGTACCCCAATGAGCAGTTCTTC.

The J gene is TRBJ2-5, the V gene TRBV28, with a tentative D call TRBD1 (6 bases). V lost 6 bases and J 11 bases, leaving 22 bases between the germline ends. CDR3 length: 14 amino acids. Germline loops: CDR1 MDHEN, CDR2 SYDVKM. Written as DNA, the CDR3 is TGTGCCAGCAGCCTGGGGGACACACAGTACGGGCAGTACTTC. Translated, it gives CASSLGDTQYGQYF.